One and the same sample provided the 5 T cell receptor beta chains below, sequenced in a study of blood T cells in healthy people across ages. A second PCR, run for roughly 7 to 12 cycles, used a sample-barcoded 5' primer plus a J-beta primer mix. MiXCR, run by TCRdb on the 5' RACE reads, gives a single entry per CDR3 protein. This table has about 800,000 distinct CDR3 sequences, roughly 25% appearing once. These records were also assigned to another study, of T cells of mothers and their children.

What was sequenced was blood. These receptors were taken from a boy aged 10-17 years in good health.

This clonotype turned up a few times. This rearrangement joins TRBV27 to TRBJ2-2, with 7 bases lining up with TRBD1. Germline V gene lookup returns CDR1 MNHEY and CDR2 SMNVEV (reference sequence). Trimming removed 6 bases from V and 7 bases from J; junction bases left unmatched: 8. There are 14 residues in the CDR3. The CDR3 DNA sequence: TGTGCCAGCAGAAACAGGGGTTTTAACGGGGAGCTGTTTTTT. Its protein is CASRNRGFNGELFF.

Only a few counts were recorded for this clonotype. The chain joins TRBV12-3 or TRBV12-4 to TRBJ1-5, with D possibly matching TRBD1 (5 bases). The CDR3 covers 14 residues. Trimming shortened V by 6 bases and J by 2 bases, and 11 bases separated the two germline ends. This CDR3 is CASSSDSRNQPQHF. The CDR3 DNA reads TGTGCCAGCAGCTCTGACAGTCGCAATCAGCCCCAGCATTTT.

This clonotype was detected only a few times. The chain uses TRBV7-2 and TRBJ2-5; D is perhaps TRBD2 (7 bases). The V gene lost 5 bases and the J gene lost 1 base, with 17 bases spanning the gap. The germline V gene has CDR1 SGHTA and CDR2 FQGNSA. The CDR3 covers 16 residues. The CDR3 DNA reads as TGTGCCAGCAGCCCCGTGGGGGGGGCAGGCCAAGAGACCCAGTACTTC. This sequence encodes CASSPVGGAGQETQYF.

To note about this clonotype: The junction differs from germline at one of its ends, possibly a read error. The rearrangement joins TRBV7-9 to TRBJ2-5; TRBD1 aligns across 9 bases. The germline V gene encodes CDR1 SEHNR and CDR2 FQNEAQ (reference sequence). The CDR3 has 13 residues. CDR3 sequence reads: CTSSWDREETQYF. CDR3 coding DNA: TGTACCAGCAGCTGGGACAGGGAAGAGACCCAGTACTTC.

This clonotype was detected only a few times. J is TRBJ2-2 and V is TRBV28; D gene unclear. The CDR3 contains 13 residues. Germline CDR1 and CDR2: MDHEN and SYDVKM. V lost 6 bases and J 4 bases, leaving 9 bases between the germline ends. CDR3 in DNA: TGTGCCAGCAGATGGTTTTCCACCGGGGAGCTGTTTTTT. Translating it yields CASRWFSTGELFF.